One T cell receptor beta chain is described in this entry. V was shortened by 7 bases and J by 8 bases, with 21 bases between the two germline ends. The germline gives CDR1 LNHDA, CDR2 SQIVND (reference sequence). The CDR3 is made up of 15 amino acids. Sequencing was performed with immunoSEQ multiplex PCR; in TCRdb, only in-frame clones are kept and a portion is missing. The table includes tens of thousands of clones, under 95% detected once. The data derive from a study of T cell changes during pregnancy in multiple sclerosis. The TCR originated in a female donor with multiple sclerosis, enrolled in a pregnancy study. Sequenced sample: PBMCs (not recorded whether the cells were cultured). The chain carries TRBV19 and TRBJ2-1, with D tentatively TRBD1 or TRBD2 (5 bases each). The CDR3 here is CASTLWGRESDEQFF. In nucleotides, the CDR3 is TGTGCCAGTACTTTATGGGGGAGAGAATCCGATGAGCAGTTCTTC.